This entry is about one T cell receptor (beta chain). The antigen remains undetermined. Every TCR beta cDNA library bore unique molecular identifiers. TCRdb ran MiXCR on the PCR reads and lists one entry per CDR3 protein. Among hundreds of thousands of distinct CDR3 sequences, approximately 53% were seen once, and the ten largest hold 4% to 5.5%. This entry is derived from a study of post-analysis software for immune sequencing data. Study-wide results and caveats: When patients were compared with controls, about five TRBV segments were more frequent, TRBV5-6, TRBV5-1 and TRBV20-1 among them.

Germline trimming cut 7 bases from V and 1 base from J; bases unmatched to any gene: 5. The length of the CDR3 is 13 residues. Germline V lookup: CDR1 SQVTM, CDR2 ANQGSEA. The TCR was taken from a girl aged 10-17 years with multiple sclerosis. This rearrangement joins TRBV29-1 to TRBJ1-2; TRBD1 aligns across 8 bases. The sample was blood. The CDR3 DNA is TGCAGCGCTGGGACAGGTTTTAACTATGGCTACACCTTC. This sequence encodes CSAGTGFNYGYTF.